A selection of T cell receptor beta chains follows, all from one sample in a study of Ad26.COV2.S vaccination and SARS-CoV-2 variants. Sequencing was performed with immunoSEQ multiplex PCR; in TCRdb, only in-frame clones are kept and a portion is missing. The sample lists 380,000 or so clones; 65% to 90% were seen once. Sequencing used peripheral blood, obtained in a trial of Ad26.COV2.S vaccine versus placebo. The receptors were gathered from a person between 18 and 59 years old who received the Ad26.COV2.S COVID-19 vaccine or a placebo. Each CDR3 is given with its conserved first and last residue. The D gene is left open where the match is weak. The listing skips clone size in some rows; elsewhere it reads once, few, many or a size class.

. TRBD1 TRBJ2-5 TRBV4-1 CASSQEPGQGLETQYF TGCGCCAGCAGCCAAGAGCCGGGACAGGGTTTGGAGACCCAGTACTTC
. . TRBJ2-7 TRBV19 CASSPTGYPTYAYF TGTGCCAGTAGTCCGACAGGATACCCTACTTATGCGTACTTC
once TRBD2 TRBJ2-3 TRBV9 CASSLTGLAGMSRIYTDTQYF TGTGCCAGCAGCTTAACCGGACTAGCGGGTATGAGCCGGATCTACACAGATACGCAGTATTTT
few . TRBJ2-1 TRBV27 CASRGYINNEQFF TGTGCCAGCAGGGGTTACATTAACAATGAGCAGTTCTTC
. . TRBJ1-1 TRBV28 CASSLSLNTEAFF TGTGCCAGCAGCCTAAGCTTGAACACTGAAGCTTTCTTT
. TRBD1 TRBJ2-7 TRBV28 CASRTTGAYEQYF TGTGCCAGCAGGACGACAGGGGCCTACGAGCAGTACTTC
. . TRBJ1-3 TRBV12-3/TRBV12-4 CASRIRGGNTIYF TGTGCCAGCAGAATCAGAGGGGGAAACACCATATATTTT
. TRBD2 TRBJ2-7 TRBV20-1 CSVPGTSITYF TGCAGTGTTCCGGGGACTAGCATAACGTACTTC
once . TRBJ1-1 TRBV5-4 CASRTQPRNEAFF TGTGCCAGCAGAACACAGCCCCGCAACGAAGCTTTCTTT
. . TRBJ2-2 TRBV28 CASSLSRPGTGELFF TGTGCCAGCAGTTTATCAAGGCCGGGCACCGGGGAGCTGTTTTTT
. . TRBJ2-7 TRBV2 CASSERRVYEQYF TGTGCCAGCAGTGAAAGGAGGGTATACGAGCAGTACTTC
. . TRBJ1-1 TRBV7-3 CASSLNGNEAFF TGTGCCAGCAGCTTAAACGGAAATGAAGCTTTCTTT
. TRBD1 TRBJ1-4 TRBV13 CASSPGQGTNEKLFF TGTGCCAGCAGCCCGGGACAGGGGACGAATGAAAAACTGTTTTTT
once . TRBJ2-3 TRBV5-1 CASSLPEADTQYF TGCGCCAGCAGCCTCCCTGAGGCAGATACGCAGTATTTT
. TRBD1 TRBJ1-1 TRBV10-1 CASMGQWNTEAFF TGCGCCAGTATGGGACAGTGGAACACTGAAGCTTTCTTT
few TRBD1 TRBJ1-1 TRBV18 CASSTSQGATEAFF TGTGCCAGCTCAACCTCACAGGGGGCGACTGAAGCTTTCTTT
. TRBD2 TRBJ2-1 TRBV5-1 CASDLAGAGNEQFF TGCGCCTCGGACCTAGCGGGAGCGGGGAATGAGCAGTTCTTC
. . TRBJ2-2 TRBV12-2 CASRSQPHTGTTGELFF TGTGCAAGTCGCTCTCAACCCCATACAGGGACCACCGGGGAGCTGTTTTTT
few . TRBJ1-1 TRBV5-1 CASSLARGRGTEAFF TGCGCCAGCAGCTTGGCCCGGGGAAGGGGGACTGAAGCTTTCTTT
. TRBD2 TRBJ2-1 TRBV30 CAWSGLAGASEQFF TGTGCCTGGAGTGGACTAGCGGGAGCTAGTGAGCAGTTCTTC
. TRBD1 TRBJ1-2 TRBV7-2 CASSLGQGAYYGYTF TGTGCCAGCAGCTTGGGACAGGGGGCCTACTATGGCTACACCTTC
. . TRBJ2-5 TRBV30 CAWSVDSQETQYF TGTGCCTGGAGTGTGGACAGCCAAGAGACCCAGTACTTC
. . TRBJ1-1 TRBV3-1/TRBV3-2 CASSQGVNTEAFF TGTGCCAGCAGCCAGGGAGTGAACACTGAAGCTTTCTTT
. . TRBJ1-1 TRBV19 CASTLGSGSTEAFF TGTGCCAGTACCCTGGGATCGGGGTCGACTGAAGCTTTCTTT
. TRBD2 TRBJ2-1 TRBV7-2 CASSPTSGSPNEQFF TGTGCCAGCAGCCCAACTAGCGGGAGTCCCAATGAGCAGTTCTTC
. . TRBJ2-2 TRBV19 CASSGNANTGELFF TGTGCCAGTAGCGGGAACGCGAACACCGGGGAGCTGTTTTTT
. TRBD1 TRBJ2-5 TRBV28 CASSPTGGKETQYF TGTGCCAGCAGTCCTACAGGGGGCAAGGAGACCCAGTACTTC
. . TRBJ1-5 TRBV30 CAWSVGSGQPQHF TGTGCCTGGAGTGTAGGGTCTGGTCAGCCCCAGCATTTT
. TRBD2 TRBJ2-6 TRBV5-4 CASRWGGRDGANVLTF TGTGCCAGCAGGTGGGGGGGGAGAGATGGGGCCAACGTCCTGACTTTC
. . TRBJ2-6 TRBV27 CASRPQGLGANVLTF TGTGCCAGCAGACCTCAGGGGTTGGGGGCCAACGTCCTGACTTTC
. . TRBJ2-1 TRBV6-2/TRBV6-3 CASSSLEYNEQFF TGTGCCAGCAGTTCTCTGGAATACAATGAGCAGTTCTTC
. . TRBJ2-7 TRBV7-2 CASSLAQGFFYEQYF TGTGCCAGCAGCTTAGCCCAAGGGTTTTTCTACGAGCAGTACTTC
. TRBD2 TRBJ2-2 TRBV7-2 CASSLSRTSASTGELFF TGTGCCAGCAGCTTAAGTCGGACTAGCGCTAGCACCGGGGAGCTGTTTTTT
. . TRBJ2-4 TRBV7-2 CASSPVGVGVKNIQYF TGTGCCAGCAGCCCAGTGGGGGTAGGGGTCAAAAACATTCAGTACTTC
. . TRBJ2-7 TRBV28 CAARDGLYEQYF TGTGCCGCCCGGGACGGACTCTACGAGCAGTACTTC
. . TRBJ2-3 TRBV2 CASSLAGLNTDTQYF TGTGCCAGCAGTCTCGCTGGACTTAACACAGATACGCAGTATTTT
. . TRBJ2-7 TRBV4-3 CASSQDRAGSYEQYF TGCGCCAGCAGCCAAGATCGGGCGGGGTCCTACGAGCAGTACTTC
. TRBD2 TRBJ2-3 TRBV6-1 CASSEAGTSLDTQYF TGTGCCAGCAGTGAAGCCGGGACTAGTTTAGATACGCAGTATTTT
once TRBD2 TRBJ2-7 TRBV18 CASSPPGLAKGEQYF TGTGCCAGCTCCCCGCCGGGACTAGCGAAGGGAGAGCAGTACTTC
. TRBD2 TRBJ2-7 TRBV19 CASSMAPTSGGGYEQYF TGTGCCAGTAGTATGGCGCCAACTAGCGGGGGCGGATACGAGCAGTACTTC
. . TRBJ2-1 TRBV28 CASSPIIGGQFF TGTGCCAGCAGTCCCATCATCGGGGGGCAGTTCTTC
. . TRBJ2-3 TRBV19 CASTGRWTDTQYF TGTGCCAGTACCGGGAGATGGACAGATACGCAGTATTTT
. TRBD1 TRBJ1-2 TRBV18 CASSPDTPGQGARGYTF TGTGCCAGCTCACCGGACACTCCGGGACAGGGGGCGCGTGGCTACACCTTC
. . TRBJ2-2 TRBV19 CASSIGGNTGELFF TGTGCCAGTAGTATCGGGGGGAACACCGGGGAGCTGTTTTTT
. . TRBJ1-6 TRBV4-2 CASSQGYGDNSPLHF TGTGCCAGCAGCCAAGGATACGGGGATAATTCACCCCTCCACTTT
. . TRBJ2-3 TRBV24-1 CATSDWQAGDLDTQYF TGTGCCACCAGTGATTGGCAGGCGGGTGATTTGGATACGCAGTATTTT
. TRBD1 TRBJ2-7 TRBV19 CASGTGSSYEQYF TGTGCCAGCGGGACAGGGAGTTCCTACGAGCAGTACTTC
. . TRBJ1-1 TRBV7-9 CASSGGQGSTEAFF TGTGCCAGCAGCGGAGGGCAGGGGAGCACTGAAGCTTTCTTT
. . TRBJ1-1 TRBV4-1 CASSQDARQKNTEAFF TGCGCCAGCAGCCAAGATGCCCGACAGAAGAACACTGAAGCTTTCTTT
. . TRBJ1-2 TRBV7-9 CASSLGLGYGYTF TGTGCCAGCAGCTTAGGTCTCGGTTATGGCTACACCTTC